A single sample gave rise to the 32 T cell receptor beta chains below, sequenced in a study of beta chain features in type 1 diabetes. The entirety of the isolated RNA underwent reverse transcription, so expressed TCRB transcripts were sequenced. Using immunoSEQ multiplex PCR, the repertoire was profiled, and TCRdb retains in-frame clones only, with some absent. This table holds nearly 350,000 clones, 8% found once. The specimen sequenced was central memory CD4+ T cells from blood. These receptors originate from a woman in her late teens or twenties in good health.

This clone was recorded many times. The chain has TRBV9 and TRBJ1-5, with 8 bases identical to TRBD1. This CDR3 region has 16 residues. Trimming took 4 bases from V and 6 from J; bases not matched to a gene: 12. Germline CDR1 is SGDLS and CDR2 is YYNGEE. DNA of the CDR3: TGTGCCAGCAGCACGGGACCCGACAGGGGAACTCAGCCCCAGCATTTT. The encoded protein is CASSTGPDRGTQPQHF.

This clone was picked up a small number of times. The chain has TRBV2 and TRBJ2-3; the D is unclear. The V gene lost 3 bases and the J gene lost 6 bases, with 13 bases spanning the gap. This CDR3 has 14 residues. Germline V gives CDR1 SNHLY, CDR2 FYNNEI. The CDR3 reads CASSERFGEDTQYF. Here the CDR3 DNA reads TGTGCCAGCAGTGAGCGCTTTGGTGAGGATACGCAGTATTTT.

This chain joins TRBV7-2 and TRBJ2-3; TRBD1 matches at 8 bases. With V trimmed by 8 bases and J by 4 bases, 5 bases remained unmatched. Germline V gene data show CDR1 as SGHTA and CDR2 as FQGNSA. The CDR3 spans 13 residues. CDR3 sequence: CASGPQGADTQYF. The CDR3 DNA is TGTGCCAGCGGCCCACAGGGGGCAGATACGCAGTATTTT.

This clone turned up a few times. CDR3 sequence reads: CASSLGSIVHTDTQYF. The CDR3 coding sequence is TGCGCCAGCAGCTTGGGGTCGATAGTCCACACAGATACGCAGTATTTT. The chain couples TRBV5-1 to TRBJ2-3, with D uncertain. Germline V gene data show CDR1 as SGHRS and CDR2 as YFSETQ. V shed 0 bases and J shed 2 bases, with 13 bases lying between them. The CDR3 is 16 amino acids.

This clone was recorded many times. V usage is TRBV25-1 and J usage is TRBJ2-6; the D gene is possibly TRBD2 (5 bases). The CDR3 spans 15 residues. Trimming pared 3 bases from V and 1 base from J, leaving 7 bases between. The V gene's germline CDR1 is MGHDK and CDR2 SYGVNS. In nucleotides, the CDR3 is TGTGCCAGCAGTGAGAGAGGGTCTGGGGCCAACGTCCTGACTTTC. Protein product: CASSERGSGANVLTF.

Only a few counts were recorded for this clone. As DNA, the CDR3 is TGTGCCAGCAGTCTAGAGAGACGACAGGGAGGAGGTGGAAACACCATATATTTT. It yields the protein CASSLERRQGGGGNTIYF. This sequence joins TRBV28 and TRBJ1-3; TRBD1 matches at 7 bases. In germline, CDR1 is MDHEN, CDR2 SYDVKM. The CDR3 runs 18 residues. Trimming at V came to 5 bases and at J to 3 bases, leaving 16 bases not matched to a gene.

The rearrangement links TRBV28 to TRBJ1-1; TRBD1 agrees at 7 bases. V shed 6 bases, J shed 1 base, and the junction held 8 bases outside the gene matches. This CDR3 is built from 15 residues. Germline V lookup: CDR1 MDHEN, CDR2 SYDVKM. DNA for the CDR3: TGTGCCAGCAGCCCTAAACAGGGGTGGAACACTGAAGCTTTCTTT. Residues: CASSPKQGWNTEAFF.

The rearrangement uses TRBV9 and TRBJ2-5; D unresolved. V was pared by 0 bases and J by 3 bases, with 9 bases between. Looked up from germline, CDR1 is SGDLS and CDR2 is YYNGEE. The CDR3 runs 14 residues. CDR3 sequence (DNA): TGTGCCAGCAGCGTAGGGGTGGGAAAAGAGACCCAGTACTTC. Translating gives CASSVGVGKETQYF.

This clone was seen repeatedly, ten times or more. In DNA form, the CDR3 reads TGTGCCAGCAGGCGACGTACAGGAGAGGATACGCAGTATTTT. Translated, it gives CASRRRTGEDTQYF. The chain employs TRBV2 and TRBJ2-3; possibly TRBD1 for D (5 bases). Trimming left V 6 bases short and J 6 bases short, with 16 bases between. In germline, CDR1 is SNHLY, CDR2 FYNNEI. The CDR3 is made up of 14 amino acids. Full variable domain (rest looked up from reference TRBV2 and TRBJ2-3): EPEVTQTPSHQVTQMGQEVILRCVPISNHLYFYWYRQILGQKVEFLVSFYNNEISEKSEIFDDQFSVERPDGSNFTLKIRSTKLEDSAMYFCASRRRTGEDTQYFGPGTRLTVL.

This clone occurred a few times. The chain carries TRBV11-2 and TRBJ2-1, with 10 bases identical to TRBD1. The germline gives CDR1 SGHAT, CDR2 FQNNGV. The CDR3 totals 16 residues. V lost 3 bases and J lost 6; bases outside the gene matches: 8. The CDR3 region is CASSLAGTGASNEQFF. Written as DNA, the CDR3 is TGTGCCAGCAGCTTGGCAGGGACAGGGGCAAGCAATGAGCAGTTCTTC.

This clone showed up just a few times. The rearrangement links TRBV2 to TRBJ2-6; D is possibly TRBD1 (6 bases). The CDR3 totals 17 residues. The germline CDR1 and CDR2 sequences are SNHLY and FYNNEI. Trimming left V 4 bases short and J 0 bases short, with 13 bases between. CDR3 DNA sequence: TGTGCCAGCAGTGTCCAGGGGTTAAGCTCTGGGGCCAACGTCCTGACTTTC. This gives the protein CASSVQGLSSGANVLTF.

This clone was seen only a few times. J is TRBJ1-2 and V is TRBV25-1; 8 nucleotides match TRBD1. V trimming: 7 bases; J trimming: 5 bases; junction bases outside the gene matches: 3. Germline CDR1 MGHDK, CDR2 SYGVNS. The CDR3 is 12 residues long. For the CDR3, the DNA is TGTGCCAGCAAGAACAGGGGGTATGGCTACACCTTC. Translating it yields CASKNRGYGYTF.

The rearrangement uses TRBV7-8 and TRBJ2-5, with TRBD2 matching over 7 bases. The CDR3 loop spans 17 amino acids. The germline gives CDR1 SGHVS, CDR2 FQNEAQ. Unmatched junction bases numbered 12, after V lost 0 bases and J lost 5 bases. The CDR3 DNA sequence: TGTGCCAGCAGCTTAGCGCCCCTAGCGGCCTACGGGGAGACCCAGTACTTC. It specifies CASSLAPLAAYGETQYF.

This clone has ten or more counts. V usage is TRBV2 and J usage is TRBJ1-1; weak D call: TRBD1 (5 bases). This CDR3 spans 12 amino acids. V was shortened by 1 base and J by 9 bases, with 9 bases between the two germline ends. Germline CDR1 SNHLY, CDR2 FYNNEI. DNA of the CDR3: TGTGCCAGCAGTGAAGGCAGGGAGAAAGCTTTCTTT. It is translated as CASSEGREKAFF. Looking up the rest from reference TRBV2 and TRBJ1-1 gives the full variable domain: EPEVTQTPSHQVTQMGQEVILRCVPISNHLYFYWYRQILGQKVEFLVSFYNNEISEKSEIFDDQFSVERPDGSNFTLKIRSTKLEDSAMYFCASSEGREKAFFGQGTRLTVV.

The gene calls are TRBV7-2 and TRBJ2-5; 10 bases are shared with TRBD2. V dropped 2 bases and J dropped 4; count of bases not matched to a gene: 7. The CDR3 covers 16 residues. Germline loops: CDR1 SGHTA, CDR2 FQGNSA. The CDR3 loop is CASSLSLAGSAETQYF. The CDR3 DNA follows: TGTGCCAGCAGCTTATCACTAGCGGGATCTGCAGAGACCCAGTACTTC.

In its sample, this clone was seen a few times. CDR3 in amino acids: CASSVGLAGYEQYF. The CDR3 region has the DNA TGTGCCAGCAGCGTCGGACTAGCGGGCTACGAGCAGTACTTC. The V gene is TRBV9, the J gene TRBJ2-7; 11 bases agree with TRBD2. The CDR3 consists of 14 residues. Looked up from germline, CDR1 is SGDLS and CDR2 is YYNGEE. Unmatched junction bases numbered 1, after V lost 2 bases and J lost 3 bases.

This sequence joins TRBV19 and TRBJ1-5, with D perhaps matching TRBD1 (5 bases). V dropped 7 bases and J dropped 5 bases, with 12 bases sitting between them. From germline, CDR1 is LNHDA and CDR2 SQIVND (reference sequence). The CDR3 covers 13 residues. CDR3 bases: TGTGCCAGTACCTGGAGAGGGGATCAGCCCCAGCATTTT. Its translation: CASTWRGDQPQHF.

The chain uses TRBV7-8 and TRBJ2-3, with unresolved D. CDR3 length equals 14 residues. Germline values: CDR1 SGHVS, CDR2 FQNEAQ. V lost 5 bases and J 1 base, leaving 10 bases between the germline ends. CDR3 in DNA: TGTGCCAGCAGCAGACCAAGGGGCACAGATACGCAGTATTTT. It is translated as CASSRPRGTDTQYF.

This clone has only a few counts. The chain couples TRBV7-9 to TRBJ2-1, with 12 bases identical to TRBD2. CDR1 SEHNR and CDR2 FQNEAQ come from the germline V gene (reference sequence). Trimming took 5 bases from V and 10 from J; bases not matched to a gene: 9. The CDR3 spans 15 residues. This chain's CDR3 is CASSPRASGRGEQFF. The CDR3 DNA follows: TGTGCCAGCAGCCCTCGGGCTAGCGGGAGGGGAGAGCAGTTCTTC.

A few counts support this clone. The chain has TRBV28 and TRBJ2-1; TRBD2 might be the D (6 bases). Deletions cut 4 bases from V and 1 base from J, with 8 bases between. This CDR3 contains 14 residues. In germline, CDR1 is MDHEN, CDR2 SYDVKM. Here the CDR3 reads CASSSTRSYNEQFF. The CDR3 bases are TGTGCCAGCAGTTCGACTAGATCCTACAATGAGCAGTTCTTC.

The rearrangement uses TRBV29-1 and TRBJ2-2; 8 positions match TRBD1. This CDR3 region has 12 residues. The germline CDR1 and CDR2 sequences are SQVTM and ANQGSEA. The junction had 5 bases not matched to a gene; V was cut back by 6 bases and J by 8 bases. CDR3 DNA sequence: TGCAGCGTAGGGGACAGGACGGGGGAGCTGTTTTTT. This translates into CSVGDRTGELFF.

The chain recombines TRBV5-1 with TRBJ2-3; 10 bases map to TRBD1. The CDR3 totals 14 residues. The germline V gene encodes CDR1 SGHRS and CDR2 YFSETQ. Trimming removed 4 bases from V and 7 bases from J; junction bases left unmatched: 6. As DNA, the CDR3 is TGCGCCAGCAGCCCCCGGGACAGGGGTTATACGCAGTATTTT. Its protein product is CASSPRDRGYTQYF.

V gene TRBV7-8 combines with J gene TRBJ1-3; D gene unclear. The V gene lost 5 bases and the J gene lost 3 bases, with 14 bases spanning the gap. Germline V lookup: CDR1 SGHVS, CDR2 FQNEAQ. The CDR3 sequence is 15 residues long. The CDR3 here is CASSPPPTDGNTIYF. The CDR3 nucleotides read TGTGCCAGCAGCCCCCCCCCAACAGATGGAAACACCATATATTTT.

This clone was seen a handful of times. The chain links TRBV19 to TRBJ2-6; D ambiguous. The germline V and J ends were trimmed by 3 bases and 0 bases, with 9 bases remaining between them. The CDR3 consists of 16 residues. Germline V gene lookup returns CDR1 LNHDA and CDR2 SQIVND (reference sequence). The CDR3: CASSIRSGSGANVLTF. CDR3 DNA: TGTGCCAGTAGTATTCGTTCCGGCTCTGGGGCCAACGTCCTGACTTTC. The variable domain in full, with the rest retrieved from reference TRBV19 and TRBJ2-6, is DGGITQSPKYLFRKEGQNVTLSCEQNLNHDAMYWYRQDPGQGLRLIYYSQIVNDFQKGDIAEGYSVSREKKESFPLTVTSAQKNPTAFYLCASSIRSGSGANVLTFGAGSRLTVL.

There are a few counts of this clone. The chain links TRBV27 to TRBJ2-5; no clear D gene. Germline V gene data show CDR1 as MNHEY and CDR2 as SMNVEV (reference sequence). V lost 5 bases and J 1 base, leaving 14 bases between the germline ends. This CDR3 has 15 amino acids. DNA of the CDR3: TGTGCCAGCAGTGCCAATTCTAGGGTCCAAGAGACCCAGTACTTC. It yields the protein CASSANSRVQETQYF.

This clone has a handful of counts. The chain combines TRBV7-2 with TRBJ2-7; 8 bases match TRBD2. Germline CDR1 SGHTA, CDR2 FQGNSA. V was clipped by 0 bases and J by 6 bases; unmatched bases: 7. The CDR3 contains 15 residues. The CDR3 spells CASSLANGGRLEQYF. As DNA, the CDR3 is TGTGCCAGCAGCTTAGCGAATGGCGGGAGGCTCGAGCAGTACTTC.

This rearrangement joins TRBV7-2 to TRBJ2-4; 9 bases match TRBD2. The CDR3 has 15 amino acids. The junction had 4 bases not matched to a gene; V was cut back by 1 base and J by 6 bases. Per the germline V gene, CDR1 is SGHTA and CDR2 is FQGNSA. The CDR3: CASSLEPSGINIQYF. The DNA of the CDR3 is TGTGCCAGCAGCTTAGAACCTAGCGGGATAAACATTCAGTACTTC.

This chain links TRBV15 with TRBJ2-2; 11 bases align to TRBD2. The CDR3 runs to 15 residues. Trimming took 0 bases from V and 7 from J; bases not matched to a gene: 1. Germline V gene data show CDR1 as LNHNV and CDR2 as YYDKDF (reference sequence). The CDR3 protein is CATSRETSGNGELFF. In nucleotides, the CDR3 is TGTGCCACCAGCAGAGAGACTAGCGGGAACGGGGAGCTGTTTTTT. Together with reference TRBV15 and TRBJ2-2, the CDR3 gives the full variable domain: DAMVIQNPRYQVTQFGKPVTLSCSQTLNHNVMYWYQQKSSQAPKLLFHYYDKDFNNEADTPDNFQSRRPNTSFCFLDIRSPGLGDTAMYLCATSRETSGNGELFFGEGSRLTVL.

This rearrangement joins TRBV5-1 to TRBJ1-1; D not certain. Trimming removed 4 bases from V and 1 base from J, with 14 bases in between. The germline V gene has CDR1 SGHRS and CDR2 YFSETQ. The CDR3 spans 15 residues. The CDR3 loop is CASSPASRRNTEAFF. The CDR3 DNA follows: TGCGCCAGCAGCCCGGCCTCAAGAAGGAACACTGAAGCTTTCTTT. The entire variable domain, with the rest obtained from reference TRBV5-1 and TRBJ1-1, is as follows: KAGVTQTPRYLIKTRGQQVTLSCSPISGHRSVSWYQQTPGQGLQFLFEYFSETQRNKGNFPGRFSGRQFSNSRSEMNVSTLELGDSALYLCASSPASRRNTEAFFGQGTRLTVV.

In its sample, this clone was seen many times. The chain's CDR3 is CAISETSGTYNEQFF. CDR3 in DNA: TGTGCCATCAGTGAGACTAGCGGGACCTACAATGAGCAGTTCTTC. This chain uses TRBV10-3 with TRBJ2-1; 10 nucleotides line up with TRBD2. In germline, CDR1 is ENHRY, CDR2 SYGVKD. With V trimmed by 2 bases and J by 2 bases, 0 bases remained unmatched. This CDR3 contains 15 residues.

This clone was detected ten times or more. This chain connects TRBV23-1 to TRBJ2-1; 7 bases align to TRBD1. TRBV23-1 is an ORF, and what it does is uncertain. J lost 5 bases, V lost 8 bases, and 9 bases had no gene match. The CDR3 loop spans 14 amino acids. CDR3 sequence reads: CASAPGQVHNEQFF. The CDR3 nucleotides read TGCGCCAGCGCGCCCGGACAGGTTCACAATGAGCAGTTCTTC.

This clone was picked up a small number of times. The J gene is TRBJ2-7, the V gene TRBV9; 8 bases map to TRBD1. CDR1 and CDR2 (germline): SGDLS, YYNGEE. Trimming removed 0 bases from V and 6 bases from J; junction bases left unmatched: 11. This CDR3 region has 16 residues. The CDR3 nucleotides read TGTGCCAGCAGCGTAGCCCCGGACAGGGCAGAGAGCGAGCAGTACTTC. This sequence encodes CASSVAPDRAESEQYF.